This T cell receptor (beta chain) was sequenced in a study of STAT3 mutations in large granular lymphocyte leukemia. Study-wide context: Among longitudinally sequenced T-LGLL patients, roughly half had canonical activating STAT3 mutations detected. Approximately 40% of treated T-LGLL patients showed hematologic response to immunosuppression.

Using immunoSEQ multiplex PCR, the repertoire was profiled, and TCRdb retains in-frame clones only, with some absent. In the table there are roughly 30,000 clones, about three quarters of which are singletons. The germline CDR1 and CDR2 sequences are SGDLS and YYNGEE. This CDR3 is built from 15 residues. Trimming took 0 bases from V and 5 from J, leaving 12 bases between them. On this clone itself: Antigen specificity is unknown.

Broader study findings: Every T-cell large granular lymphocyte leukemia patient had at least one immunodominant TCR beta clonotype. In about 35% of the 18 patients, new TCR clonotypes emerged after therapy. Variable sampling intervals and differing treatment regimens complicated linking therapy response to TCR clonal burden changes.

The V and J genes are TRBV9 and TRBJ2-1; D tentatively fits TRBD1 or TRBD2 (7 bases each). What was sequenced was peripheral blood mononuclear cells. The TCR comes from a woman between 50 and 59 years old with T-cell large granular lymphocyte leukemia. Some clones in this sample may be carry-over from other donors' samples. In DNA, the CDR3 is TGTGCCAGCAGCGTAGGGGGGGGACAGAACAATGAGCAGTTCTTC. The encoded protein is CASSVGGGQNNEQFF.